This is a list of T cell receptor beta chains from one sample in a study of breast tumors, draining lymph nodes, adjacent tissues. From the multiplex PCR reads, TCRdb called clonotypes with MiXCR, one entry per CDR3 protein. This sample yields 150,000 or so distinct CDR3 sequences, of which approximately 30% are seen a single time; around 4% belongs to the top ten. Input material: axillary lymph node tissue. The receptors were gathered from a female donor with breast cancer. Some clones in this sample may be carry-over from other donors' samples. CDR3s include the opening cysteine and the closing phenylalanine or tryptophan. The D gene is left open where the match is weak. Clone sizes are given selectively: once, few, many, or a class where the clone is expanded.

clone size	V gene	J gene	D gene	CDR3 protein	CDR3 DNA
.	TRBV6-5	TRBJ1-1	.	CASSYGRTEAFF	TGTGCCAGCAGTTACGGCAGGACTGAAGCTTTCTTT
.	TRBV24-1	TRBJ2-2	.	CATGRDGLTGELFF	TGTGCCACCGGCCGGGACGGATTAACCGGGGAGCTGTTCTTT
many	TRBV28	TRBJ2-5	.	CASSTRRPQETQYF	TGTGCCAGCAGCACACGCAGACCTCAAGAGACCCAGTACTTC
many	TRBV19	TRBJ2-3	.	CASNGPRGSDTQYF	TGTGCCAGTAACGGACCCAGAGGGTCGGATACGCAGTATTTT
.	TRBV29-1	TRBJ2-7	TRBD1	CSAQGAQSYEQYF	TGCAGCGCACAGGGGGCGCAATCCTACGAGCAGTACTTC
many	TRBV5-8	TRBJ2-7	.	CASSLGGVSYEQYF	TGTGCCAGCAGCTTGGGTGGCGTCTCCTACGAGCAGTACTTC
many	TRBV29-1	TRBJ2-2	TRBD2	CSVPQAGGPNTGELFF	TGCAGCGTTCCTCAAGCGGGGGGGCCGAACACCGGGGAGCTGTTTTTT
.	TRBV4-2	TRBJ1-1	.	CASSGQGGTEAFF	TGTGCCAGCAGCGGTCAGGGTGGCACTGAAGCTTTCTTT
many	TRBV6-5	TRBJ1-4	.	CASSHSGQTPNEKLFF	TGTGCCAGCAGTCACTCGGGACAAACGCCGAATGAAAAACTGTTTTTT
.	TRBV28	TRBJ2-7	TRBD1	CASSLTGGNYEQYF	TGTGCCAGCAGTCTCACAGGGGGAAACTACGAGCAGTACTTC
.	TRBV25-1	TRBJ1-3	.	CASSFYICSAWDSQENTIYF	.
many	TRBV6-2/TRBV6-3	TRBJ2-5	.	CASMDPQETQYF	TGTGCCAGCATGGACCCACAAGAGACCCAGTACTTC
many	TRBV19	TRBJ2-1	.	CASSYMETYNEQFF	TGTGCCAGTAGTTACATGGAGACCTACAATGAGCAGTTCTTC
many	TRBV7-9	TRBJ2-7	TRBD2	CASSFRLAESYEQYF	TGTGCCAGCAGCTTCAGACTAGCGGAATCCTACGAGCAGTACTTC
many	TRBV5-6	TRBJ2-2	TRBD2	CASSPLSGSDTGELFF	TGTGCCAGCAGCCCACTCAGCGGGAGTGACACCGGGGAGCTGTTTTTT
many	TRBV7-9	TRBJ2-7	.	CASSAPSRYEQYF	TGTGCCAGCAGCGCACCGTCCCGGTACGAGCAGTACTTC
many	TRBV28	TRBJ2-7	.	CASSFVLYEQYF	TGTGCCAGCAGTTTCGTACTTTACGAGCAGTACTTC
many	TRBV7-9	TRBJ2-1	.	CASSKTGTPYNEQFF	TGTGCCAGCAGCAAGACCGGGACACCTTACAATGAGCAGTTCTTC
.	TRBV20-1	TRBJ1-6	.	CSARDALAQDSRNSPLHF	TGCAGTGCTAGAGATGCACTAGCCCAGGACAGTCGCAATTCACCCCTCCACTTT
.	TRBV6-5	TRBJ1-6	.	CASTTQAAATNSPLHF	TGCGCCAGCACCACGCAGGCGGCAGCCACAAATTCACCCCTCCACTTT
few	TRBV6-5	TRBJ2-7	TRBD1	CASSHGTGVSYEQYF	TGTGCCAGCAGTCACGGGACAGGGGTCTCCTACGAGCAGTACTTC
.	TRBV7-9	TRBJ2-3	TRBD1	CASSPGQGRADTQCF	TGTGCCAGCAGCCCCGGACAGGGAAGAGCGGATACGCAGTGTTTT
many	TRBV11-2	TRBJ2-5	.	CASSFRWETQYF	TGTGCCAGCAGCTTCCGCTGGGAGACCCAGTACTTC
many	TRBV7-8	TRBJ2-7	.	CASSYQWDSSYEQYF	TGTGCCAGCAGCTACCAATGGGATAGCTCCTACGAGCAGTACTTC
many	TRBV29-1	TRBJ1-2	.	CSVEDRRLYGYTF	TGCAGCGTTGAAGATAGGCGGCTCTATGGCTACACCTTC
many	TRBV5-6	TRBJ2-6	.	CASSLAPGSQTF	TGTGCCAGCAGCTTGGCCCCGGGGAGTCAGACTTTC
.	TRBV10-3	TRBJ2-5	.	CAISTPGSQYF	TGTGCCATCAGCACGCCGGGATCCCAGTACTTC
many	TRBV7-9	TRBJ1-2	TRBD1	CASSSTGANYGYTF	TGTGCCAGCAGTTCGACAGGGGCTAACTATGGCTACACCTTC
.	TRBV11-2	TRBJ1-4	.	CVSSLGLAGVEKLFF	TGTGTCAGCAGCTTAGGTCTAGCAGGGGTTGAAAAACTGTTTTTT
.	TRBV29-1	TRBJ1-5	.	CSVGVWGSRYGNQPQHF	TGCAGCGTGGGGGTCTGGGGGTCGCGATATGGCAATCAGCCCCAGCATTTT
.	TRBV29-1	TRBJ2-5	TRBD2	CSSHPTGGLETQYF	TGCAGCTCACACCCCACGGGGGGGTTGGAGACCCAGTACTTC
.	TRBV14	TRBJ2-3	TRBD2	CASSFSGGYTQYF	TGTGCCAGCAGCTTTAGCGGGGGTTATACGCAGTATTTT
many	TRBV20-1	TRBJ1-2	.	CSAPGSYGYTF	TGCAGTGCCCCAGGAAGCTATGGCTACACCTTC
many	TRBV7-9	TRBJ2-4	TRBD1	CASSYRDRVVAKNIQYF	TGTGCCAGCAGCTACCGGGACAGGGTAGTAGCCAAAAACATTCAGTACTTC
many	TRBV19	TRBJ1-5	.	CASSMDLVGNQPQHF	TGTGCCAGTAGTATGGACTTGGTGGGCAATCAGCCCCAGCATTTT
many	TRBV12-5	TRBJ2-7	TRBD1	CASGRDRGRWDEQYF	TGTGCTAGTGGCCGCGACAGGGGGCGCTGGGACGAGCAGTACTTC
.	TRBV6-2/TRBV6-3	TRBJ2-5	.	CASAPRRWQETQYF	TGTGCCAGCGCCCCTCGGAGGTGGCAAGAGACCCAGTACTTC
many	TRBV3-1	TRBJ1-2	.	CASSQERGWYGYTF	TGTGCCAGCAGCCAAGAGAGGGGATGGTATGGCTACACCTTC
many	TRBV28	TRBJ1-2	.	CASSFAGRNYGYTF	TGTGCCAGCAGTTTTGCAGGCCGGAACTATGGCTACACCTTC
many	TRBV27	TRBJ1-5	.	CASSPGFGRRPNQPQHF	TGTGCCAGCAGCCCAGGGTTCGGCAGGAGGCCCAATCAGCCCCAGCATTTT
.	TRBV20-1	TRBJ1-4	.	CSARNTPTNEKLFF	TGCAGTGCTCGAAACACGCCAACTAATGAGAAACTGTTTTTT
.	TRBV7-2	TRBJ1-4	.	CASSHPGQSNEKLLF	TGTGCCAGCAGCCACCCAGGACAAAGTAATGAAAAACTGCTTTTT
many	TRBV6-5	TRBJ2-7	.	CASSYRRTYEQYF	TGTGCCAGCAGTTATCGGAGGACCTACGAGCAGTACTTC
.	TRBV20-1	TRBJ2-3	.	CSVTRPGGSYNEQYF	TGCAGTGTGACCCGACCTGGGGGCTCCTACAATGAGCAGTATTTT